These 9 T cell receptor beta chains came from one sample sequenced in a study of shared clonotypes between healthy human individuals. Some clones are missing from TCRdb's copy, which holds only in-frame ones; the method was immunoSEQ multiplex PCR. The table has some 2,500,000 clones, 90% to 95% seen once. The specimen was naive CD4+ T cells from PBMCs. Indicated subset: CD45RA+ positively selected. Source of these receptors: a young man in good health. Some clones in this sample may be carry-over from other donors' samples.

The rearrangement links TRBV28 to TRBJ2-7; the D gene is possibly TRBD1 (6 bases). Looked up from germline, CDR1 is MDHEN and CDR2 is SYDVKM. The CDR3 contains 14 residues. V was shortened by 5 bases and J by 3 bases, with 14 bases between the two germline ends. For the CDR3, the DNA is TGTGCCAGCAGTCCTACGACAGGAGTCTACGAGCAGTACTTC. Translated: CASSPTTGVYEQYF.

V usage is TRBV5-1 and J usage is TRBJ2-1, with TRBD2 matching over 16 bases. CDR3 length: 16 residues. Germline CDR1 SGHRS, CDR2 YFSETQ. V dropped 4 bases and J dropped 7; count of bases not matched to a gene: 5. The CDR3 region is CASSPPGLAGGNEQFF. In DNA form, the CDR3 reads TGCGCCAGCAGCCCCCCGGGACTAGCGGGAGGGAATGAGCAGTTCTTC.

The chain links TRBV2 to TRBJ2-5; a possible D gene is TRBD1 (6 bases). The CDR3 is 13 amino acids. Germline CDR1 and CDR2: SNHLY and FYNNEI. V was cut by 8 bases and J by 4 bases, with 14 bases left in between. The CDR3 loop is CASLTGWGETQYF. CDR3 bases: TGTGCCAGCCTAACAGGGTGGGGAGAGACCCAGTACTTC.

Of note for this clone: The same CDR3 is also encoded by other DNA sequences in this sample. J is TRBJ2-3 and V is TRBV5-1; D not resolved. The CDR3 length is 14 residues. V dropped 2 bases and J dropped 1 base, with 8 bases sitting between them. The germline V gene encodes CDR1 SGHRS and CDR2 YFSETQ. CDR3 in DNA: TGCGCCAGCAGCTTATATGGGGGCACAGATACGCAGTATTTT. Translating gives CASSLYGGTDTQYF.

This clone has a single count. V and J are TRBV7-8 and TRBJ1-5, with D perhaps matching TRBD1 (6 bases). The CDR3 extends over 19 amino acids. V lost 1 base to trimming and J lost 0 bases, with 19 bases between them. The V gene's germline CDR1 is SGHVS and CDR2 FQNEAQ. The CDR3 sequence is CASSLGSLGTRYSNQPQHF. CDR3 nucleotide sequence: TGTGCCAGCAGCTTAGGGTCTCTCGGGACACGGTATAGCAATCAGCCCCAGCATTTT.

This clone was seen a single time. The chain links TRBV2 to TRBJ2-5; the D call may be TRBD1 or TRBD2 (5 bases each). Trimming removed 4 bases from V and 5 bases from J, with 11 bases in between. Germline-derived CDR1 and CDR2 are SNHLY and FYNNEI. CDR3 size: 13 residues. The CDR3 loop is CASSVFGAETQYF. CDR3 sequence (DNA): TGTGCCAGCAGTGTGTTCGGGGCCGAGACCCAGTACTTC.

The chain uses TRBV11-2 and TRBJ2-6, with D unresolved. This CDR3 is 15 amino acids long. CDR1 SGHAT and CDR2 FQNNGV come from the germline V gene. V shed 5 bases and J shed 4 bases, with 12 bases lying between them. CDR3 nucleotides: TGTGCCAGCAGCCCCGGACGCTACGGGGCCAACGTCCTGACTTTC. Translation gives CASSPGRYGANVLTF.

V is TRBV5-1 and J is TRBJ2-5, with 10 bases that match TRBD2. V dropped 4 bases and J dropped 2; count of bases not matched to a gene: 5. Germline V gene data show CDR1 as SGHRS and CDR2 as YFSETQ. This CDR3 contains 15 residues. DNA for the CDR3: TGCGCCAGCAGCGCCGGGACTAGCGAGCAAGAGACCCAGTACTTC. As protein: CASSAGTSEQETQYF. The full variable domain, in which reference TRBV5-1 and TRBJ2-5 provide the parts outside the CDR3, is KAGVTQTPRYLIKTRGQQVTLSCSPISGHRSVSWYQQTPGQGLQFLFEYFSETQRNKGNFPGRFSGRQFSNSRSEMNVSTLELGDSALYLCASSAGTSEQETQYFGPGTRLLVL.

The V gene is TRBV7-9, the J gene TRBJ2-7; TRBD2 aligns across 9 bases. From germline, CDR1 is SEHNR and CDR2 FQNEAQ (reference sequence). The CDR3 is 17 residues long. V lost 5 bases, J lost 2 bases, and 13 bases stayed unmatched. CDR3 sequence: CASSPGTDSGSTYEQYF. CDR3 coding DNA: TGTGCCAGCAGCCCGGGGACAGATAGCGGGAGCACCTACGAGCAGTACTTC.